The T cell receptor beta chain under discussion was sequenced for a study of T cells in Graves' hyperthyroidism and ophthalmopathy. Findings of the study overall: The model predicted ophthalmopathy a median roughly 6.5 months before onset. Appearing also in blood were most of the thyroid clonotypes expanded above 0.001.

RNA transcripts yielded amplified TCR beta CDR3 regions. HTBI primers drove first-round RT-PCR of the TCR CDR3. MiXCR was run by TCRdb on the multiplex PCR reads, yielding one entry per CDR3 protein. The table shows 400,000 to 550,000 distinct CDR3 sequences, with roughly 24% occurring only once. This clonotype was observed at least ten times. What it binds is unknown. The V end was cut by 0 bases, the J end by 1 base, with 13 bases between. The CDR3 is 16 amino acids. Germline lookup yields CDR1 SGHRS and CDR2 YFSETQ. The V call is TRBV5-1, the J call TRBJ1-1, with D unclear. The clonotype comes from a woman younger than 45 with Graves' ophthalmopathy. Sequencing used blood. The CDR3: CASSLGGGMKNTEAFF. CDR3 bases: TGCGCCAGCAGCTTGGGAGGAGGGATGAAGAACACTGAAGCTTTCTTT.